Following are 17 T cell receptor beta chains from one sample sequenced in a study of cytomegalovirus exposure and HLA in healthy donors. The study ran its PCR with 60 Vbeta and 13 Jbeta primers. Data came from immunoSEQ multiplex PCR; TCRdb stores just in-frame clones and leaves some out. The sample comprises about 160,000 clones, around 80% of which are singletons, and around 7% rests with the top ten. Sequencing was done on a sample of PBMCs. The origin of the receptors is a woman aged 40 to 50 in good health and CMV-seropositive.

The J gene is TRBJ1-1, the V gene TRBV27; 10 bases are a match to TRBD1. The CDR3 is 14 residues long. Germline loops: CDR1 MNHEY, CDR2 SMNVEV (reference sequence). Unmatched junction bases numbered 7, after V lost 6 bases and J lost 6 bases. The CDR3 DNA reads TGTGCCAGCAGGACAGGGGGCGCACAGGCTGAAGCTTTCTTT. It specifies CASRTGGAQAEAFF.

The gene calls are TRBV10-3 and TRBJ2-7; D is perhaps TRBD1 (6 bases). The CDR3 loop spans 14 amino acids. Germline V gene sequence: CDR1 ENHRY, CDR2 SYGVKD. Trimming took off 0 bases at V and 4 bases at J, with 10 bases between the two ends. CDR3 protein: CAISESQGIYEQYF. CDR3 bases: TGTGCCATCAGTGAGTCTCAGGGGATATACGAGCAGTACTTC.

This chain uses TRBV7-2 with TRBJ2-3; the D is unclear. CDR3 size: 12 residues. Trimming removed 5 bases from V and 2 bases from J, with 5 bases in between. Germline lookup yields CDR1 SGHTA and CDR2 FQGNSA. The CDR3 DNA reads TGTGCCAGCAGCCCGTACACAGATACGCAGTATTTT. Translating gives CASSPYTDTQYF.

The CDR3 DNA reads as TGTGCCAGCTCACCCGGTAGCGGGCAGGGAGAGACCCAGTACTTC. It specifies CASSPGSGQGETQYF. V usage is TRBV18 and J usage is TRBJ2-5, with 7 nucleotides matching TRBD2. The germline gives CDR1 KGHSH, CDR2 LQKENI. This CDR3 is built from 15 residues. After removal of 3 bases from V and 4 bases from J, the junction contained 8 bases not matched to a gene.

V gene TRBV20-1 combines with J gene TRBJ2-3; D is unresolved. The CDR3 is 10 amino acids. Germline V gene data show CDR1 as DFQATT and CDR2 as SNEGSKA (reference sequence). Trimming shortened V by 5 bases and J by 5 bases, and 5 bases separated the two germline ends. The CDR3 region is CSAGKDTQYF. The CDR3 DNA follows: TGCAGTGCTGGCAAAGATACGCAGTATTTT.

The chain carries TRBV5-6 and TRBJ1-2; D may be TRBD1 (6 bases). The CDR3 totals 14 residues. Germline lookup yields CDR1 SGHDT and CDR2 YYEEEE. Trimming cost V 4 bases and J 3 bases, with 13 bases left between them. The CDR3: CASSRTRGDYGYTF. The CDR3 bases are TGTGCCAGCAGCAGAACCAGGGGCGACTATGGCTACACCTTC.

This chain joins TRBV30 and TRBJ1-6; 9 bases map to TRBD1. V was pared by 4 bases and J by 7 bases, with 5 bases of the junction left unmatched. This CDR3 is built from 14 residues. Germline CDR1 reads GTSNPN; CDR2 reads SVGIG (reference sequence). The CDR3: CAWTPDRGNSPLHF. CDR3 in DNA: TGTGCCTGGACCCCGGACAGGGGAAATTCACCCCTCCACTTT.

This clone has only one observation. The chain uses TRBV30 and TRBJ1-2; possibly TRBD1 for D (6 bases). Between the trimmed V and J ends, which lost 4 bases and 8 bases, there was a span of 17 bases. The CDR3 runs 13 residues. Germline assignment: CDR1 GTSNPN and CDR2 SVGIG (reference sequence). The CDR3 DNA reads TGTGCCTGGACAAGTAGGGGGGGCCAAGGCTACACCTTC. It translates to CAWTSRGGQGYTF.

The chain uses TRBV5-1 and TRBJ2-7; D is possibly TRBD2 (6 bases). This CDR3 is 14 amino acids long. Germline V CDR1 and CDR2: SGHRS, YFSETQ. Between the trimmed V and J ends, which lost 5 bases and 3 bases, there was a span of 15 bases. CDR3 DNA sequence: TGCGCCAGCAGGATCGAGGCGGGGAACTACGAGCAGTACTTC. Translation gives CASRIEAGNYEQYF.

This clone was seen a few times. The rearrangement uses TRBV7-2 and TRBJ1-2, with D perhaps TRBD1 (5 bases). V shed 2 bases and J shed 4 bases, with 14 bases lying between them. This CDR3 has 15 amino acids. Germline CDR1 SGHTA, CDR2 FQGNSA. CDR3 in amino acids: CASSLSSIQGYGYTF. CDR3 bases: TGTGCCAGCAGCTTATCTTCGATTCAGGGCTATGGCTACACCTTC.

CDR3 nucleotides: TGTGCCAGCAGCCTATCCAGGACAGGGGCTCGTGGCTACACCTTC. Translation gives CASSLSRTGARGYTF. The chain joins TRBV13 to TRBJ1-2; TRBD1 matches at 9 bases. Unmatched junction bases numbered 11, after V lost 5 bases and J lost 7 bases. Germline V lookup: CDR1 PRHDT, CDR2 FYEKMQ (reference sequence). This CDR3 has 15 residues.

CDR3 in amino acids: CASSLASTGEIYGYTF. CDR3 nucleotides: TGCGCCAGCAGCTTGGCGTCGACAGGGGAGATCTATGGCTACACCTTC. The V call is TRBV5-1, the J call TRBJ1-2; 8 bases are a match to TRBD1. Per the germline V gene, CDR1 is SGHRS and CDR2 is YFSETQ. This CDR3 is built from 16 residues. V gave up 0 bases and J gave up 4 bases; unmatched junction bases: 8.

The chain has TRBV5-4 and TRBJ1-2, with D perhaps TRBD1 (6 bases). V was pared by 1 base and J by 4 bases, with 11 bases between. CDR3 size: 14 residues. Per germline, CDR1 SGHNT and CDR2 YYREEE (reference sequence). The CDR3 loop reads CASSLRGGGYGYTF. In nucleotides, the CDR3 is TGTGCCAGCAGCTTGAGAGGGGGTGGCTATGGCTACACCTTC.

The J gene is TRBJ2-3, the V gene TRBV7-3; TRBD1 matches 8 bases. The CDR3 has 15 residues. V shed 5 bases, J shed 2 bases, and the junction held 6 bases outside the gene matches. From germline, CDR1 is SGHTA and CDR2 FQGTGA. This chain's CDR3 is CASSRDRWATDTQYF. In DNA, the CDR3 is TGTGCCAGCAGCAGGGACAGGTGGGCCACAGATACGCAGTATTTT.

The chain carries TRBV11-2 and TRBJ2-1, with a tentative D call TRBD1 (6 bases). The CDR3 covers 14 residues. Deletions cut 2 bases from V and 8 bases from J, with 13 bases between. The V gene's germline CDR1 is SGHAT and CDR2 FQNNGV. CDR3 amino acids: CASSLIQGQDEQFF. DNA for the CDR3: TGTGCCAGCAGCTTAATACAGGGCCAGGATGAGCAGTTCTTC.

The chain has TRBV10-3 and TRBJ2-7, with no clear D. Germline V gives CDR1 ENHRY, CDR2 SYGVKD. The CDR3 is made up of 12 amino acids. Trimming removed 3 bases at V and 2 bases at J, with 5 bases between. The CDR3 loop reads CAISDSPYEQYF. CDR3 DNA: TGTGCCATCAGTGACAGTCCCTACGAGCAGTACTTC.

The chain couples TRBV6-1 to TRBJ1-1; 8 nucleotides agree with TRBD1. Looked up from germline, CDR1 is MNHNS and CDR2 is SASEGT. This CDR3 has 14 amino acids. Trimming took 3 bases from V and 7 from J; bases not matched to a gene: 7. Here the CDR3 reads CASSEGTGANEAFF. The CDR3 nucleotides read TGTGCCAGCAGTGAGGGGACAGGCGCAAATGAAGCTTTCTTT.